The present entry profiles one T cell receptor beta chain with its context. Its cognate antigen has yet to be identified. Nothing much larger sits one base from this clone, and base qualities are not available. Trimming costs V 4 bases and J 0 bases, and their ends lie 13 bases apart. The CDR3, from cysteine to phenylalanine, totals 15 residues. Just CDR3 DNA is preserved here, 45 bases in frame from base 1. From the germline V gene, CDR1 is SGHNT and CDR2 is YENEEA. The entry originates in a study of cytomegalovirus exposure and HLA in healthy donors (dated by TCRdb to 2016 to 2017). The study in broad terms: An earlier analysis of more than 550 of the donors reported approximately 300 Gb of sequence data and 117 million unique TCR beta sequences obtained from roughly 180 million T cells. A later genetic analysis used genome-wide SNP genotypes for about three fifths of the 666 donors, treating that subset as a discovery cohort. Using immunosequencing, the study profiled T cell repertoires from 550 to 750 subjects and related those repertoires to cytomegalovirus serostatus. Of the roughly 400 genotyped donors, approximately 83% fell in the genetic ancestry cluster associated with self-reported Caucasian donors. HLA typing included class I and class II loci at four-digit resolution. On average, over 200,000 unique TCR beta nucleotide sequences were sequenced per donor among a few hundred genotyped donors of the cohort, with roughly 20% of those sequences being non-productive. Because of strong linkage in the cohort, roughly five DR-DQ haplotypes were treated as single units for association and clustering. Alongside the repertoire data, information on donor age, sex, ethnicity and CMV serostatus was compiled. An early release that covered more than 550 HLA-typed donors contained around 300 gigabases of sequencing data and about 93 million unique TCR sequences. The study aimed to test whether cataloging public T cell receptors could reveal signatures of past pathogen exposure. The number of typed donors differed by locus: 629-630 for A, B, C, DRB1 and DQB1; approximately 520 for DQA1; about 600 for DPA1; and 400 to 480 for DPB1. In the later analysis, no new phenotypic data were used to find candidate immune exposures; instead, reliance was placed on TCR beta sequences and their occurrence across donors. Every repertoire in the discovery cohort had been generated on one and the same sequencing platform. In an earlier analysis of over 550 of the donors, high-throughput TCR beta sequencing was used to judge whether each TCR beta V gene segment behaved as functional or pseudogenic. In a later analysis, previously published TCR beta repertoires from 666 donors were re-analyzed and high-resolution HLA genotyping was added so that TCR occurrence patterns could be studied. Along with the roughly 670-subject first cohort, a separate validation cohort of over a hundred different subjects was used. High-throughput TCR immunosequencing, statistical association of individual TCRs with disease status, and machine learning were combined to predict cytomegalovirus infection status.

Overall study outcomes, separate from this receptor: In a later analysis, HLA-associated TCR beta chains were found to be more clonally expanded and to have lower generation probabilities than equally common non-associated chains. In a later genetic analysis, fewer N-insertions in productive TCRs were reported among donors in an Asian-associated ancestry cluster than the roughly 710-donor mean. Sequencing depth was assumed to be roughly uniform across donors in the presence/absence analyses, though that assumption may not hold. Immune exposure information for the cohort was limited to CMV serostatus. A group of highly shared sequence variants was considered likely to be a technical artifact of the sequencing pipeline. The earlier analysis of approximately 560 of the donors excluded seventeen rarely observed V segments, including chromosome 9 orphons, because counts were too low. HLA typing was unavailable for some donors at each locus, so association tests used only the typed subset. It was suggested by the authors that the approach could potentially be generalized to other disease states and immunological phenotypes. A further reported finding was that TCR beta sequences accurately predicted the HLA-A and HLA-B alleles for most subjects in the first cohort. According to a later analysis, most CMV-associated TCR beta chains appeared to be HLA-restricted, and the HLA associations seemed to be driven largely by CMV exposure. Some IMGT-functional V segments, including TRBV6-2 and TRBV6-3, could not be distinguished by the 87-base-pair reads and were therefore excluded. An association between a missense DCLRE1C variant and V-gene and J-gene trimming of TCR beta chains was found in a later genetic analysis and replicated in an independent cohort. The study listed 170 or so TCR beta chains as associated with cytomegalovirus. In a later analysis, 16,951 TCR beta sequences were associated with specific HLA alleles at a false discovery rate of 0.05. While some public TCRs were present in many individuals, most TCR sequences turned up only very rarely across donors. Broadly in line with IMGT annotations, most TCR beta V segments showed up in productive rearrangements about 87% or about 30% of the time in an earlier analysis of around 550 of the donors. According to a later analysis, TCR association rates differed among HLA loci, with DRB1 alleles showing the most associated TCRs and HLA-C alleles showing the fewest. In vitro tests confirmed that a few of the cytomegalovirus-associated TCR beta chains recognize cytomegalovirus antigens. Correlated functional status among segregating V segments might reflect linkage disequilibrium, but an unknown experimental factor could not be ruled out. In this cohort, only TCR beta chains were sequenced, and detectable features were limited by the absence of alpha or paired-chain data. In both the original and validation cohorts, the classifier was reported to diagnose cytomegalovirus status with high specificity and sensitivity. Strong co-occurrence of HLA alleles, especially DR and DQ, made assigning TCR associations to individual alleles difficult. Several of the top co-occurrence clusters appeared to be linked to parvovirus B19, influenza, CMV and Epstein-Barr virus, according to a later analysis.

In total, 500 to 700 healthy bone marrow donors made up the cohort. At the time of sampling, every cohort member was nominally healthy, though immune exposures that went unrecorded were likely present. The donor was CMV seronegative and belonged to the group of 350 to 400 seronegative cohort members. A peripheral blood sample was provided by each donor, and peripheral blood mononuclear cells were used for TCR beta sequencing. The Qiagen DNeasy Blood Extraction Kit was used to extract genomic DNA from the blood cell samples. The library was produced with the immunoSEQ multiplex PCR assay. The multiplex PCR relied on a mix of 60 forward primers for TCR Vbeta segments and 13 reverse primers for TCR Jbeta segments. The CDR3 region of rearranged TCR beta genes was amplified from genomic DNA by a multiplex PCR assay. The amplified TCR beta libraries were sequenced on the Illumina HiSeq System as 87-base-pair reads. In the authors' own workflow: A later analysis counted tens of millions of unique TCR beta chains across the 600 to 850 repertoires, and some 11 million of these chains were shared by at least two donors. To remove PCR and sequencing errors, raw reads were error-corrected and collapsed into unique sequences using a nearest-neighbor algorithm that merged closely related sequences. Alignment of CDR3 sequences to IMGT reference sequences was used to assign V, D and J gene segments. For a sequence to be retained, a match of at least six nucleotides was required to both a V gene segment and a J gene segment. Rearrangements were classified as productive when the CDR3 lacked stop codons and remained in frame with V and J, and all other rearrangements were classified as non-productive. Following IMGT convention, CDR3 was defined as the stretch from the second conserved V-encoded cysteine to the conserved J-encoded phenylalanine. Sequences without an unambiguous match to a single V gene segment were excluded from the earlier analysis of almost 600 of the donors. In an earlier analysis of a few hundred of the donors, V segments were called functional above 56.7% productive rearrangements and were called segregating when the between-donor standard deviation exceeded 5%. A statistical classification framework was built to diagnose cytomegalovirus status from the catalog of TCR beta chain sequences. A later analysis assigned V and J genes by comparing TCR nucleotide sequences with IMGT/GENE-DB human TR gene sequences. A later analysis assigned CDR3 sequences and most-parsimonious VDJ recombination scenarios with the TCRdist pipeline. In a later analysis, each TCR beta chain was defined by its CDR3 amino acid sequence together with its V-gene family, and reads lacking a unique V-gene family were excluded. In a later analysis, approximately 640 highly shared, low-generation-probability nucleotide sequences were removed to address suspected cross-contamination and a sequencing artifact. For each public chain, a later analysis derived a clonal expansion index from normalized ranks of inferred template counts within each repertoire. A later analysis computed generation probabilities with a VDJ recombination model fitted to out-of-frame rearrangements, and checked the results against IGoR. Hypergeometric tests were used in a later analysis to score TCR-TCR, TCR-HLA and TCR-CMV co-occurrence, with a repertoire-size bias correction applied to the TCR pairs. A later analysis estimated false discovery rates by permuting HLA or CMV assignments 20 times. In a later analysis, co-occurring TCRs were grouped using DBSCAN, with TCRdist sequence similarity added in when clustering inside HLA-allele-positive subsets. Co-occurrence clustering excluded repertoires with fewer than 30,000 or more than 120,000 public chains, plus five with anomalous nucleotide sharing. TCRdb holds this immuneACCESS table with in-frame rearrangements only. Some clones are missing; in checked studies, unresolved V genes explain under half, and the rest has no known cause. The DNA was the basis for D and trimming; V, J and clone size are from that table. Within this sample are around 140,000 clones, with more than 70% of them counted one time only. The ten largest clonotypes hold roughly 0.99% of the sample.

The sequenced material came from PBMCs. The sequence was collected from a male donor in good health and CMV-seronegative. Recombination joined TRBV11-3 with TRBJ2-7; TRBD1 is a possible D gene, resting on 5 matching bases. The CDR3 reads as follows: CASSSGGALSYEQYF. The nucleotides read TGTGCCAGCAGCTCCGGTGGGGCCCTCTCCTACGAGCAGTACTTC.